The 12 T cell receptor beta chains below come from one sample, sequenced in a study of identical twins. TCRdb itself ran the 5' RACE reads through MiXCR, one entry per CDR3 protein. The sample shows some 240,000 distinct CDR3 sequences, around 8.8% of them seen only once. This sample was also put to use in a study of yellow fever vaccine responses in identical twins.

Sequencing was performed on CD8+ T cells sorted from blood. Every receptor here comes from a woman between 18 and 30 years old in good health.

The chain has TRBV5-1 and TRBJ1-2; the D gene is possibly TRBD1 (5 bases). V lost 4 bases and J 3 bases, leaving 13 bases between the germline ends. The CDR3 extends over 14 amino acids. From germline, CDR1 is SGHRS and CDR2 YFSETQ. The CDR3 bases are TGCGCCAGCAGCGATGCAGGGTTTGACTATGGCTACACCTTC. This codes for CASSDAGFDYGYTF.

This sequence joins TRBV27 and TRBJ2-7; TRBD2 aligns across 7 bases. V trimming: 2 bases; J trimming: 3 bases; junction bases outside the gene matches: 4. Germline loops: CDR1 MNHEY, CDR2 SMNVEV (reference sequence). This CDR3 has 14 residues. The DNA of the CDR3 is TGTGCCAGCAGTTTAGGCGGGAGAAACTACGAGCAGTACTTC. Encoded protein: CASSLGGRNYEQYF.

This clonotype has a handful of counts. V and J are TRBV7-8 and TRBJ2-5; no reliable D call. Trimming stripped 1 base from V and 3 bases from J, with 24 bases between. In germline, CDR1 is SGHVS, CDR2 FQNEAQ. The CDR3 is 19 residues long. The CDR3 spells CASSLDPTIATRHKETQYF. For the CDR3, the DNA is TGTGCCAGCAGCTTAGACCCAACCATCGCTACGCGGCATAAAGAGACCCAGTACTTC.

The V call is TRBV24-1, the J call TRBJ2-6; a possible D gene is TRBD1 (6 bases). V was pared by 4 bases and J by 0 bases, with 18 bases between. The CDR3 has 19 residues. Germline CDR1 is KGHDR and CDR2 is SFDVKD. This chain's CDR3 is CATSESSGQPYSGANVLTF. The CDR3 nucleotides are TGTGCCACCAGTGAGAGCAGTGGACAGCCTTACTCTGGGGCCAACGTCCTGACTTTC.

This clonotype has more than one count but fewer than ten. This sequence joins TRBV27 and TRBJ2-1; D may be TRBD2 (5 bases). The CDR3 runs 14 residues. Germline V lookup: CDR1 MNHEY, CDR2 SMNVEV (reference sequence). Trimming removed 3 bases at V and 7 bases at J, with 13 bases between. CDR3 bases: TGTGCCAGCAGTTTTAGTGGACTCAAAAATGAGCAGTTCTTC. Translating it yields CASSFSGLKNEQFF.

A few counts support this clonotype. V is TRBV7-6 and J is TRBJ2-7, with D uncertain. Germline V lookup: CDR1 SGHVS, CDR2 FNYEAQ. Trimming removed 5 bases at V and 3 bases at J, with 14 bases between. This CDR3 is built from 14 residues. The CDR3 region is CASSLSPADYEQYF. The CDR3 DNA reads TGTGCCAGCAGCCTCTCGCCTGCCGACTACGAGCAGTACTTC.

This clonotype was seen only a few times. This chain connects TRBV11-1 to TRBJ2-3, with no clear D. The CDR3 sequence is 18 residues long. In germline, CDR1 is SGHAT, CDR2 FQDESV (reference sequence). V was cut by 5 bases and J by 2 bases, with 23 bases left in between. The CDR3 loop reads CASSPLDPGRRDTDTQYF. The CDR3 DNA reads TGTGCCAGCAGCCCATTAGATCCGGGCCGGCGCGACACAGATACGCAGTATTTT.

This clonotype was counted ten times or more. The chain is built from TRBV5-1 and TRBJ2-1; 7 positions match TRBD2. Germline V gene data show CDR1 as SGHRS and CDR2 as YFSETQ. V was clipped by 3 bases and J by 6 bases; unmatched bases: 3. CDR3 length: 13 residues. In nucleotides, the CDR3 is TGCGCCAGCAGCTGGACTAGTGGCAATGAGCAGTTCTTC. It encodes CASSWTSGNEQFF.

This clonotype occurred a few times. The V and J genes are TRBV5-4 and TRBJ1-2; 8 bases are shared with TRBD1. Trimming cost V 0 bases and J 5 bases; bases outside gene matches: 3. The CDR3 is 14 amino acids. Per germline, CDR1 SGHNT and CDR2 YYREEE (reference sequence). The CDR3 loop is CASSLGQGLYGYTF. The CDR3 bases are TGTGCCAGCAGCTTGGGACAGGGGTTGTATGGCTACACCTTC.

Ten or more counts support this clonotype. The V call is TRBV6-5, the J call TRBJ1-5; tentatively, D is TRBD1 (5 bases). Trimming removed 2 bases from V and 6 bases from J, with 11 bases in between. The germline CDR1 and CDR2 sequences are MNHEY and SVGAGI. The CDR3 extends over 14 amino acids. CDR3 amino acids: CASSYGQGGQPQHF. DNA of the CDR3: TGTGCCAGCAGTTACGGGCAGGGCGGTCAGCCCCAGCATTTT.

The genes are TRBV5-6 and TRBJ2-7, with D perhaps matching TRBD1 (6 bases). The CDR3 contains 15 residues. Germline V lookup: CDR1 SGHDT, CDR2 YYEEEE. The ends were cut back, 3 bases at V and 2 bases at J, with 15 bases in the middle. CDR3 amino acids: CASSSPTGLTYEQYF. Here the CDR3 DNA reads TGTGCCAGCAGCTCCCCAACAGGGCTTACCTACGAGCAGTACTTC.

DNA for the CDR3: TGTGCCATCAGTTCCGGGACTAGTAGGACCAATGAGCAGTTCTTC. Translation gives CAISSGTSRTNEQFF. This chain joins TRBV10-3 and TRBJ2-1; 8 bases map to TRBD2. The CDR3 sequence is 15 residues long. The V and J ends lost 5 bases and 6 bases, in that order; junction bases with no gene match: 9. CDR1 is ENHRY, CDR2 SYGVKD, per germline.